What follows is one T cell receptor beta chain and its context. Its binding antigen is unknown. No base-level quality is on record; no much larger clone is a single base apart. The data were obtained in a study of blood T cell repertoires in COVID-19 (dated by TCRdb to the early 2020s). As for the study more broadly: Collaborator samples came from the United States, Italy and Spain and covered acute and convalescent phases of COVID-19. The samples were drawn from two sources: the first 160 participants of the ongoing ImmuneRACE study, and fewer than 1,500 subjects contributed by 6 global collaborators. The sample metadata nearly always contained a de-identified subject ID, COVID-19 status, age in years and sex. HLA class I and class II types, where available, came from metadata supplied by the sample provider rather than from assay-based typing. The repertoires were made available in a free public database intended to serve as a resource for research on the immune response to SARS-CoV-2. The prospective study material was composed of cDNA or gDNA derived from T cells, B-cell-depleted T cells, or PBMCs. Subjects who had been exposed to COVID-19, were actively infected with it, or had recovered from it provided the deeply sampled blood TCRbeta repertoires that made up the dataset.

The germline V gene yields KGHSH for CDR1 and LQKENI for CDR2. The CDR3 numbers 15 residues from cysteine through phenylalanine. Only CDR3 DNA is held: 45 bases, read in frame from base 1. A distance of 11 bases separates the germline ends of V and J, which lose 2 bases and 6 bases respectively. TCRbeta CDR3 regions were amplified from genomic DNA by means of the immunoSEQ Assay, a bias-controlled multiplex PCR. The paper's processing steps were these. The number of nucleated cells in each sample was estimated by amplification of reference gene primers within the assay. To quantify the absolute abundance of each unique TCRbeta CDR3 rearrangement, sequence reads were collapsed and filtered. For each sample, productive Simpson clonality was calculated by taking the square root of Simpson's diversity index across productive rearrangements. The table comes from immuneACCESS by way of TCRdb, which keeps in-frame sequences with V and J called. Part of the clones is missing from these tables; in studies checked, under half for an unresolved V gene and the rest for unknown reasons. The DNA gave D and trimming, while V, J and clone size come from that table. In all, the sample holds approximately 470,000 clones, and roughly 90% of those were seen once. Jointly, the top ten make up around 0.7% of the sample.

Participants in the prospective study were enrolled through a virtual design, were aged about 18 to 90 years, and lived in roughly 24 United States geographic areas. To assign participants to cohorts, the prospective study relied on clinical history that participants themselves reported in a screening survey and a study questionnaire. Recovered participants in ImmuneRACE Cohort 3 were defined as having two consecutive negative NP/OP PCR tests, clearance from a healthcare professional, or resolution of symptoms. In the prospective study, mobile phlebotomists collected whole blood, serum and a nasopharyngeal or oropharyngeal swab from each participant. Prospective study participants could optionally give additional blood draws and questionnaires over a 2-month period. Blood samples from the prospective study were shipped frozen or at room temperature prior to DNA extraction. Study-wide findings and limitations: The quantity of clinical and demographic metadata differed by source and by participant and was supplied without curation.

This clonotype was sampled from a woman under 30 who had recovered from COVID-19. The sample consisted of PBMCs or T cells enriched from blood (not recorded which). The rearrangement combines TRBV18 with TRBJ1-6; the D region possibly corresponds to TRBD1 (6 bases align). The bases are TGTGCCAGCTCACCATCAGGGGCAGTTAATTCACCCCTCCACTTT. It encodes CASSPSGAVNSPLHF.